This T cell receptor beta chain is from a study of cytomegalovirus exposure and HLA in healthy donors. Looking at the study overall: Drawn from HLA-typed donors, around 85 million unique TCRs were held in an early data release. General study results and limits: Researchers reported in a later analysis that a missense DCLRE1C variant was tied to TCR beta V- and J-gene trimming.

Germline trimming cut 0 bases from V and 2 bases from J; bases unmatched to any gene: 1. The length of the CDR3 is 16 residues. Germline assignment: CDR1 LGHNA and CDR2 YNFKEQ. 13 Jbeta primers and 60 Vbeta primers were used for the PCR. Methods used by the authors: The count from a later analysis was some 83 million unique TCR beta chains, some 10 million of them shared. Libraries were prepared by immunoSEQ multiplex PCR; TCRdb keeps only in-frame clonotypes and omits some of them. V and J calls and clone size are copied from that table; D and trimming were computed from the DNA. The sample contains about 150,000 clones, around 84% of which appear only once. As for this clone: Antigen: not known. The same CDR3 can be traced to other DNA sequences in this sample.

The V gene is TRBV4-2, the J gene TRBJ2-3, with 11 bases that match TRBD1. The clonotype comes from a woman in her 40s in good health and CMV-seropositive. Sequenced: PBMCs. This chain's CDR3 is CASSQEDRGLTDTQYF. CDR3 coding DNA: TGTGCCAGCAGCCAAGAGGACAGGGGGCTCACAGATACGCAGTATTTT.